This entry features one TCR beta chain sequence. The CDR3 has 18 amino acids. The germline V and J ends were trimmed by 2 bases and 5 bases, with 22 bases remaining between them. Germline V gene data show CDR1 as KGHSH and CDR2 as LQKENI. This entry comes from a study of blood T cell repertoires in COVID-19. Study in general: Sites across the United States, Italy and Spain contributed samples from acute and convalescent COVID-19. T cells, B-cell-depleted T cells, or PBMCs supplied cDNA or gDNA.

Profiling relied on immunoSEQ multiplex PCR, and the TCRdb table lists in-frame clones only, not all of them. The data contain some 270,000 clones, approximately 89% of them singletons. The receptor comes from a man aged 35 to 55 with active or convalescent COVID-19. The rearrangement joins TRBV18 to TRBJ2-1, with D uncertain. Sequenced: peripheral blood. The CDR3 spells CASSPFTSSGRFHNEQFF. The CDR3 DNA follows: TGTGCCAGCTCACCATTTACATCGTCGGGTAGGTTCCACAATGAGCAGTTCTTC.